The 9 T cell receptor beta chains in this list originate from one sample, sequenced in a study of blood T cell repertoires in COVID-19. Repertoires were generated with immunoSEQ multiplex PCR, while TCRdb's copy carries only in-frame clones and drops some. The top ten clones hold around 2.5% of a sample with fewer than 300,000 clones, 75% to 90% of them seen once. The source material was peripheral blood. These receptors originate from a woman aged 70-85 years with active or convalescent COVID-19.

The table lists this clone with a few counts. The chain combines TRBV28 with TRBJ1-1; D is possibly TRBD1 (5 bases). The CDR3 is 12 residues long. Germline V gives CDR1 MDHEN, CDR2 SYDVKM. The V and J ends lost 5 bases and 3 bases respectively, with 7 bases between them. The CDR3 DNA is TGTGCCAGCAGTCTACAGGACACTGAAGCTTTCTTT. Translation gives CASSLQDTEAFF.

V is TRBV30 and J is TRBJ2-7, with 14 bases identical to TRBD2. After removal of 5 bases from V and 0 bases from J, the junction contained 3 bases not matched to a gene. Per germline, CDR1 GTSNPN and CDR2 SVGIG (reference sequence). The CDR3 has 15 residues. The CDR3 protein is CAWGTSGSPSYEQYF. The CDR3 DNA follows: TGTGCCTGGGGGACTAGCGGGAGCCCCTCCTACGAGCAGTACTTC.

This chain joins TRBV5-1 and TRBJ1-2, with D tentatively TRBD1 (6 bases). This CDR3 has 14 amino acids. V lost 4 bases and J 3 bases, leaving 13 bases between the germline ends. Germline V gives CDR1 SGHRS, CDR2 YFSETQ. The CDR3 protein is CASSGAGADYGYTF. The CDR3 DNA sequence: TGCGCCAGCAGCGGGGCGGGGGCCGACTATGGCTACACCTTC.

J is TRBJ1-1 and V is TRBV5-1; D ambiguous. Germline CDR1 reads SGHRS; CDR2 reads YFSETQ. V shed 4 bases and J shed 1 base, with 11 bases lying between them. The CDR3 sequence is 14 residues long. The DNA for the CDR3 is TGCGCCAGCAGCCCGGTAGTTTCGAACACTGAAGCTTTCTTT. The encoded protein is CASSPVVSNTEAFF. The entire variable domain, with the rest obtained from reference TRBV5-1 and TRBJ1-1, is as follows: KAGVTQTPRYLIKTRGQQVTLSCSPISGHRSVSWYQQTPGQGLQFLFEYFSETQRNKGNFPGRFSGRQFSNSRSEMNVSTLELGDSALYLCASSPVVSNTEAFFGQGTRLTVV.

This chain uses TRBV6-5 with TRBJ1-1; weak D call: TRBD1 (5 bases). This CDR3 has 16 residues. Germline V CDR1 and CDR2: MNHEY, SVGAGI. The V end was cut by 0 bases, the J end by 1 base, with 12 bases between. CDR3 bases: TGTGCCAGCAGTTACTCGAAGGGGCCCCAGAACACTGAAGCTTTCTTT. It yields the protein CASSYSKGPQNTEAFF.

The J gene is TRBJ2-5, the V gene TRBV7-2; 9 bases are shared with TRBD1. The CDR3 runs to 14 residues. The germline V gene has CDR1 SGHTA and CDR2 FQGNSA. J gave up 5 bases and V 5 bases, and 6 bases lay outside the gene matches. The CDR3 spells CASSPNRGLETQYF. DNA of the CDR3: TGTGCCAGCAGCCCTAACAGGGGGCTGGAGACCCAGTACTTC. Combining the CDR3 with reference TRBV7-2 and TRBJ2-5 gives the whole variable domain GAGVSQSPSNKVTEKGKDVELRCDPISGHTALYWYRQSLGQGLEFLIYFQGNSAPDKSGLPSDRFSAERTGGSVSTLTIQRTQQEDSAVYLCASSPNRGLETQYFGPGTRLLVL.

V usage is TRBV5-1 and J usage is TRBJ2-2; TRBD1 matches 8 bases. V lost 0 bases, J lost 2 bases, and 3 bases stayed unmatched. CDR1 is SGHRS, CDR2 YFSETQ, per germline. The CDR3 has 16 residues. The CDR3 protein is CASSLVAGGNTGELFF. For the CDR3, the DNA is TGCGCCAGCAGCTTGGTGGCAGGGGGCAACACCGGGGAGCTGTTTTTT.

The J gene is TRBJ2-5, the V gene TRBV28, with TRBD2 matching over 13 bases. With 8 bases clipped from V and 2 bases from J, the junction kept 5 bases outside the gene matches. Germline V CDR1 and CDR2: MDHEN, SYDVKM. This CDR3 is built from 15 residues. CDR3 coding DNA: TGTGCCAGCTCCGGACTAGCGGGAGCACAAGAGACCCAGTACTTC. Its translation: CASSGLAGAQETQYF.

The chain links TRBV18 to TRBJ2-3, with D tentatively TRBD1 (6 bases). The germline CDR1 and CDR2 sequences are KGHSH and LQKENI. The CDR3 consists of 13 residues. Trimming took off 6 bases at V and 6 bases at J, with 13 bases between the two ends. The CDR3 DNA reads as TGTGCCAGCTCCCAGTCTCAGGGGGATACGCAGTATTTT. It encodes CASSQSQGDTQYF.